The 29 T cell receptor beta chains listed next were all sequenced from one sample in a study of cytomegalovirus exposure and HLA in healthy donors. The PCR ran on 60 Vbeta and 13 Jbeta primers. The protocol was immunoSEQ multiplex PCR, while the TCRdb copy is restricted to in-frame clones and leaves out a portion. This sample has about 160,000 clones; roughly 88% occur once, and the top ten carry 6.4%. Material: PBMCs. The receptor source for this set is a man aged 45-65 years in good health and CMV-seropositive.

This chain joins TRBV11-2 and TRBJ2-7; tentative D call: TRBD1 (5 bases). Trimming left V 4 bases short and J 2 bases short, with 9 bases between. Germline V lookup: CDR1 SGHAT, CDR2 FQNNGV. The CDR3 length is 13 residues. The CDR3: CASSSQGAYEQYV. The CDR3 coding sequence is TGTGCCAGCAGCTCCCAAGGGGCCTACGAGCAGTACGTC.

The chain is built from TRBV4-1 and TRBJ1-4; D unclear. CDR1 and CDR2 from the germline V gene are MGHRA and YSYEKL. The ends were cut back, 0 bases at V and 8 bases at J, with 13 bases in the middle. CDR3 size: 15 residues. CDR3 sequence: CASSQDPRTGEKLFF. CDR3 sequence (DNA): TGCGCCAGCAGCCAAGATCCCCGGACGGGAGAAAAACTGTTTTTT.

The rearrangement uses TRBV5-6 and TRBJ1-2; the D is unclear. This CDR3 region has 13 residues. The germline gives CDR1 SGHDT, CDR2 YYEEEE. V was shortened by 0 bases and J by 6 bases, with 9 bases between the two germline ends. The CDR3 reads CASSLAAGNGYTF. The CDR3, as DNA: TGTGCCAGCAGCTTGGCGGCAGGTAATGGCTACACCTTC.

The chain joins TRBV5-1 to TRBJ1-5; D is undetermined. The germline V gene encodes CDR1 SGHRS and CDR2 YFSETQ. With 4 bases removed from V and 0 bases from J, the gap between germline ends came to 14 bases. The CDR3 extends over 16 amino acids. CDR3: CASSPGSQVSNQPQHF. CDR3 in DNA: TGCGCCAGCAGCCCTGGCAGCCAGGTTAGCAATCAGCCCCAGCATTTT.

This rearrangement joins TRBV11-1 to TRBJ2-3; 7 positions match TRBD2. Trimming cost V 5 bases and J 4 bases; bases outside gene matches: 18. CDR1 and CDR2 from the germline V gene are SGHAT and FQDESV (reference sequence). The length of the CDR3 is 18 residues. The CDR3 DNA sequence: TGTGCCAGCAGCCAGGGAGGGCTCCGAGGAGGTGGCGCAGATACGCAGTATTTT. Translation gives CASSQGGLRGGGADTQYF.

The V gene is TRBV2, the J gene TRBJ1-6, with 10 bases lining up with TRBD1. This CDR3 region has 14 residues. The V gene's germline CDR1 is SNHLY and CDR2 FYNNEI. V shed 5 bases and J 9 bases; nucleotides not matched to a gene: 4. The CDR3 DNA is TGTGCCAGCAGTATGACAGGGGGCGGTTCACCCCTCCACTTT. Encoded protein: CASSMTGGGSPLHF.

This chain uses TRBV6-5 with TRBJ1-2; 9 positions agree with TRBD1. The CDR3 runs 16 residues. In germline, CDR1 is MNHEY, CDR2 SVGAGI. Trimming at V came to 2 bases and at J to 8 bases, leaving 12 bases not matched to a gene. CDR3 residues: CASSYEPGQGSEGYTF. The CDR3 coding sequence is TGTGCCAGCAGTTACGAACCGGGACAGGGTTCAGAAGGCTACACCTTC.

The genes are TRBV30 and TRBJ1-5, with a tentative D call TRBD1 (6 bases). CDR1 and CDR2 from the germline V gene are GTSNPN and SVGIG (reference sequence). V was shortened by 0 bases and J by 6 bases, with 12 bases between the two germline ends. CDR3 length: 14 amino acids. The CDR3 coding sequence is TGTGCCTGGAGTGTACAAGGGGGTACTCAGCCCCAGCATTTT. As protein: CAWSVQGGTQPQHF. Looking up the rest from reference TRBV30 and TRBJ1-5 gives the full variable domain: SQTIHQWPATLVQPVGSPLSLECTVEGTSNPNLYWYRQAAGRGLQLLFYSVGIGQISSEVPQNLSASRPQDRQFILSSKKLLLSDSGFYLCAWSVQGGTQPQHFGDGTRLSIL.

This clone was recorded at least ten times. This sequence joins TRBV9 and TRBJ2-1; 10 positions match TRBD2. Trimming at V came to 0 bases and at J to 7 bases, leaving 10 bases not matched to a gene. The germline V gene encodes CDR1 SGDLS and CDR2 YYNGEE. The CDR3 contains 17 residues. CDR3 loop: CASSVGETGTSVNEQFF. Written as DNA, the CDR3 is TGTGCCAGCAGCGTAGGGGAGACCGGGACTAGCGTAAATGAGCAGTTCTTC. The whole variable domain, filled in from reference TRBV9 and TRBJ2-1, reads DSGVTQTPKHLITATGQRVTLRCSPRSGDLSVYWYQQSLDQGLQFLIQYYNGEERAKGNILERFSAQQFPDLHSELNLSSLELGDSALYFCASSVGETGTSVNEQFFGPGTRLTVL.

The chain links TRBV19 to TRBJ2-2; 11 positions match TRBD1. Germline V gene data show CDR1 as LNHDA and CDR2 as SQIVND (reference sequence). The CDR3 runs to 16 residues. J lost 6 bases, V lost 1 base, and 4 bases had no gene match. CDR3 coding DNA: TGTGCCAGTAGTATAGTAGGGACAGGGGGACCCGGGGAGCTGTTTTTT. Its protein is CASSIVGTGGPGELFF.

This clone came up once. The gene calls are TRBV2 and TRBJ2-7; no clear D gene. V dropped 8 bases and J dropped 7 bases, with 12 bases sitting between them. Per germline, CDR1 SNHLY and CDR2 FYNNEI. This CDR3 spans 11 amino acids. CDR3 loop: CASCISVEQYF. In DNA, the CDR3 is TGTGCCAGCTGTATATCTGTTGAGCAGTACTTC.

The rearrangement joins TRBV5-1 to TRBJ2-1, with D maybe TRBD2 (5 bases). Germline CDR1 and CDR2: SGHRS and YFSETQ. Deletions cut 5 bases from V and 2 bases from J, with 14 bases between. The CDR3 consists of 15 residues. The CDR3 region has the DNA TGCGCCAGCAGTTATCGGACTCAAACCTACAATGAGCAGTTCTTC. This translates into CASSYRTQTYNEQFF.

The table lists this clone with a few counts. The chain carries TRBV5-6 and TRBJ1-3, with D possibly matching TRBD1 (6 bases). The CDR3 is 15 amino acids. Germline-derived CDR1 and CDR2 are SGHDT and YYEEEE. The V end was cut by 4 bases, the J end by 0 bases, with 11 bases between. The DNA for the CDR3 is TGTGCCAGCAGCCCGGGACATAACTCTGGAAACACCATATATTTT. Residues: CASSPGHNSGNTIYF.

This chain connects TRBV27 to TRBJ2-1, with 10 bases identical to TRBD2. With V trimmed by 7 bases and J by 0 bases, 3 bases remained unmatched. The CDR3 runs 15 residues. In germline, CDR1 is MNHEY, CDR2 SMNVEV (reference sequence). The CDR3 sequence: CASISSGSSYNEQFF. The CDR3 bases are TGTGCCAGCATCTCTAGCGGGAGCTCCTACAATGAGCAGTTCTTC.

This clone was counted once. The chain links TRBV11-2 to TRBJ2-3; D ambiguous. The germline V gene encodes CDR1 SGHAT and CDR2 FQNNGV. The V end was cut by 5 bases, the J end by 2 bases, with 14 bases between. The CDR3 is made up of 15 amino acids. The CDR3: CASSLGRYSTDTQYF. The CDR3 DNA is TGTGCCAGCAGCCTCGGCAGGTATTCCACAGATACGCAGTATTTT.

The gene calls are TRBV2 and TRBJ1-3, with TRBD1 matching over 7 bases. V was pared by 7 bases and J by 0 bases, with 15 bases of the junction left unmatched. Germline V CDR1 and CDR2: SNHLY, FYNNEI. The CDR3 runs to 18 residues. CDR3 amino acids: CASKTGEGSPYSGNTIYF. The CDR3 DNA sequence: TGTGCCAGCAAAACAGGGGAAGGTTCCCCATACTCTGGAAACACCATATATTTT.

The genes are TRBV6-5 and TRBJ2-2, with TRBD1 matching 8 bases. CDR1 and CDR2 (germline): MNHEY, SVGAGI. The CDR3 consists of 15 residues. After removal of 6 bases from V and 7 bases from J, the junction contained 10 bases not matched to a gene. CDR3 protein: CASSPDRGVSGELFF. The CDR3 DNA reads TGTGCCAGCAGCCCCGACAGGGGAGTTAGCGGGGAGCTGTTTTTT.

V gene TRBV12-5 combines with J gene TRBJ2-7; 8 bases are shared with TRBD1. With 6 bases clipped from V and 0 bases from J, the junction kept 19 bases outside the gene matches. CDR1 is LGHNT and CDR2 is FRNRAP in the germline V gene. The CDR3 is 19 amino acids. CDR3 protein: CASGPGGSSYLGSSYEQYF. The CDR3 DNA reads as TGTGCTAGTGGCCCAGGGGGCTCCTCATACCTCGGGAGCTCCTACGAGCAGTACTTC.

The gene calls are TRBV7-2 and TRBJ1-1; D may be TRBD1 (5 bases). Germline CDR1 and CDR2: SGHTA and FQGNSA. CDR3 length: 15 amino acids. V was pared by 6 bases and J by 1 base, with 15 bases between. The CDR3 spells CASRLNLGANTEAFF. CDR3 DNA sequence: TGTGCCAGCAGATTAAATTTAGGGGCGAACACTGAAGCTTTCTTT.

This chain uses TRBV6-5 with TRBJ1-1; tentative D call: TRBD1 (6 bases). This CDR3 is built from 11 residues. Deletions cut 2 bases from V and 10 bases from J, with 8 bases between. Germline-derived CDR1 and CDR2 are MNHEY and SVGAGI. CDR3 coding DNA: TGTGCCAGCAGTTACGGGACAAGAGCTTTCTTT. The encoded protein is CASSYGTRAFF.

The V gene is TRBV7-8, the J gene TRBJ2-5; D perhaps matches TRBD1 (6 bases). CDR1 is SGHVS, CDR2 FQNEAQ, per germline. The CDR3 contains 15 residues. Trimming pared 5 bases from V and 1 base from J, leaving 14 bases between. This CDR3 is CASSRLGGVQETQYF. The CDR3, as DNA: TGTGCCAGCAGCCGATTAGGGGGTGTCCAAGAGACCCAGTACTTC. The full variable domain, its missing parts supplied by reference TRBV7-8 and TRBJ2-5, is GAGVSQSPRYKVAKRGQDVALRCDPISGHVSLFWYQQALGQGPEFLTYFQNEAQLDKSGLPSDRFFAERPEGSVSTLKIQRTQQEDSAVYLCASSRLGGVQETQYFGPGTRLLVL.

This sequence joins TRBV11-3 and TRBJ2-1; 14 bases are a match to TRBD2. J was trimmed by 4 bases and V by 2 bases; bases with no gene match: 13. The CDR3 loop spans 20 amino acids. CDR1 and CDR2 from the germline V gene are SGHNT and YENEEA. CDR3 sequence reads: CASSLRQGLAGVHQYNEQFF. For the CDR3, the DNA is TGTGCCAGCAGCTTACGTCAGGGACTAGCGGGAGTCCATCAATACAATGAGCAGTTCTTC.

The sample holds a few counts of this clone. The V call is TRBV19, the J call TRBJ1-2, with D perhaps TRBD1 (6 bases). Trimming removed 4 bases at V and 8 bases at J, with 14 bases between. Germline CDR1 and CDR2: LNHDA and SQIVND (reference sequence). This CDR3 spans 13 amino acids. The CDR3 nucleotides read TGTGCCAGTAGTAGACAGGAGTCGGGGGGCTACACCTTC. This sequence encodes CASSRQESGGYTF.

This chain links TRBV19 with TRBJ2-4; 7 nucleotides line up with TRBD1. CDR3 length equals 15 residues. CDR1 is LNHDA and CDR2 is SQIVND in the germline V gene (reference sequence). The ends lost 5 bases at V and 4 bases at J; junction bases unmatched: 8. CDR3 amino acids: CASSPDPTGKNIQYF. CDR3 nucleotide sequence: TGTGCCAGTAGTCCAGACCCGACAGGGAAAAACATTCAGTACTTC.

This chain uses TRBV11-2 with TRBJ2-1, with 15 nucleotides matching TRBD2. V lost 4 bases, J lost 9 bases, and 13 bases stayed unmatched. Germline loops: CDR1 SGHAT, CDR2 FQNNGV. This CDR3 is built from 18 residues. CDR3 sequence reads: CASSSGTSGGPRSIEQFF. For the CDR3, the DNA is TGTGCCAGCAGCTCCGGGACTAGCGGGGGGCCCAGGAGCATTGAGCAGTTCTTC.

This sequence joins TRBV15 and TRBJ1-5; the D is unclear. Deletions cut 3 bases from V and 4 bases from J, with 10 bases between. CDR1 is LNHNV, CDR2 YYDKDF, per germline (reference sequence). The CDR3 runs 14 residues. As DNA, the CDR3 is TGTGCCACCAGCAGGCCACAGATTAATCAGCCCCAGCATTTT. Amino acid sequence: CATSRPQINQPQHF.

This chain joins TRBV9 and TRBJ2-5; D gene unclear. Looked up from germline, CDR1 is SGDLS and CDR2 is YYNGEE. The CDR3 consists of 14 residues. Trimming shortened V by 0 bases and J by 1 base, and 7 bases separated the two germline ends. The CDR3 nucleotides read TGTGCCAGCAGCGTAGGCGACACCCAAGAGACCCAGTACTTC. It codes for CASSVGDTQETQYF.

V and J are TRBV27 and TRBJ1-2; maybe TRBD1 (5 bases). The CDR3 extends over 15 amino acids. Germline V lookup: CDR1 MNHEY, CDR2 SMNVEV (reference sequence). The germline V and J ends were trimmed by 2 bases and 1 base, with 11 bases remaining between them. The CDR3 loop reads CASSLGASLNYGYTF. In DNA form, the CDR3 reads TGTGCCAGCAGTTTAGGGGCCAGCCTTAACTATGGCTACACCTTC.

This chain uses TRBV11-3 with TRBJ1-3; 7 bases are a match to TRBD1. The CDR3 consists of 16 residues. V lost 3 bases and J lost 0; bases outside the gene matches: 5. CDR1 is SGHNT and CDR2 is YENEEA in the germline V gene. The CDR3 protein is CASSFIGQDSGNTIYF. The CDR3 bases are TGTGCCAGCAGCTTTATAGGACAGGACTCTGGAAACACCATATATTTT.